Following are 14 T cell receptor beta chains from one sample sequenced in a study of blood T cells in healthy people across ages (dated by TCRdb to about 2015). The library was produced with 5' RACE. The instrument was an Illumina HiSeq 2500. A second PCR of about 6 to 11 cycles was run with a J-beta primer mix and a sample-barcoded 5' primer. TCRdb redid the processing of the public reads, applying fastp at Q25 and MiXCR, and retained in-frame beta chains. Merged by CDR3 protein, the rows form single entries marked with the most common genes and DNA. Within this sample are 1.5 million to 2 million distinct CDR3 sequences, with roughly 28% of them counted one time only. The leading ten clones occupy approximately 7.7% of the sample. Sequencing was performed on blood. These receptors all stem from a woman aged 30 to 39 in good health.

The V and J genes are TRBV6-5 and TRBJ2-1, with 13 bases identical to TRBD2. V trimming: 4 bases; J trimming: 10 bases; junction bases outside the gene matches: 7. The CDR3 has 15 residues. Germline CDR1 reads MNHEY; CDR2 reads SVGAGI. CDR3 sequence: CASSWGTSGTGEQFF. DNA for the CDR3: TGTGCCAGCAGTTGGGGGACTAGCGGGACCGGCGAGCAGTTCTTC.

This clonotype was recorded a few times. The junction does not match germline at one end; this may be a read error. The V call is TRBV9, the J call TRBJ2-1; 10 bases line up with TRBD2. This CDR3 comprises 16 residues. Germline V gene lookup returns CDR1 SGDLS and CDR2 YYNGEE. The CDR3: CASGVVPSGRGNEQFF. CDR3 bases: TGTGCCAGCGGCGTAGTCCCTAGCGGGAGAGGCAATGAGCAGTTCTTC.

In its sample, this clonotype was seen a few times. The chain combines TRBV5-6 with TRBJ2-1, with TRBD2 matching 14 bases. In germline, CDR1 is SGHDT, CDR2 YYEEEE. V dropped 5 bases and J dropped 11; count of bases not matched to a gene: 15. This CDR3 has 17 residues. This CDR3 is CASSWPRTSGGPMKQFF. The DNA of the CDR3 is TGTGCCAGCAGTTGGCCGAGGACTAGCGGGGGGCCAATGAAGCAGTTCTTC.

In the case of this clonotype: Sequence at one end of the junction differs from germline and may be a read error. The chain has TRBV2 and TRBJ1-2; unclear D gene. The CDR3 sequence is 13 residues long. Germline V gives CDR1 SNHLY, CDR2 FYNNEI. This CDR3 reads CASSEGNFYGYTF. The CDR3 coding sequence is TGTGCCAGCAGTGAGGGCAACTTCTATGGCTATACCTTC.

This clonotype was recorded at least ten times. The V gene is TRBV5-6, the J gene TRBJ2-5, with D possibly being TRBD2 (5 bases). CDR3 size: 15 residues. In germline, CDR1 is SGHDT, CDR2 YYEEEE. V gave up 1 base and J gave up 0 bases, with 10 bases separating them. The CDR3 region is CASSLISDYQETQYF. CDR3 DNA sequence: TGTGCCAGCAGCTTGATATCGGACTACCAAGAGACCCAGTACTTC.

The chain joins TRBV7-6 to TRBJ2-7; the D is unclear. Trimming pared 1 base from V and 6 bases from J, leaving 13 bases between. The CDR3 loop spans 14 amino acids. Per the germline V gene, CDR1 is SGHVS and CDR2 is FNYEAQ. CDR3 in amino acids: CASSLEDGLAEQYF. The CDR3 DNA follows: TGTGCCAGCAGCTTAGAAGATGGCTTGGCCGAGCAGTACTTC.

The genes are TRBV7-9 and TRBJ2-1; 9 positions match TRBD2. V was pared by 5 bases and J by 5 bases, with 13 bases of the junction left unmatched. The CDR3 extends over 17 amino acids. CDR1 is SEHNR and CDR2 is FQNEAQ in the germline V gene (reference sequence). CDR3 loop: CASSKDSGSRPNNEQFF. CDR3 coding DNA: TGTGCCAGCAGCAAAGATAGCGGGAGCCGTCCCAACAATGAGCAGTTCTTC. Full variable domain (rest looked up from reference TRBV7-9 and TRBJ2-1): DTGVSQNPRHKITKRGQNVTFRCDPISEHNRLYWYRQTLGQGPEFLTYFQNEAQLEKSRLLSDRFSAERPKGSFSTLEIQRTEQGDSAMYLCASSKDSGSRPNNEQFFGPGTRLTVL.

The CDR3 loop reads CASTRFGTQYF. The CDR3 DNA reads TGTGCCAGCACCCGGTTTGGAACGCAGTATTTT. V usage is TRBV6-5 and J usage is TRBJ2-3; no firm D call. Per germline, CDR1 MNHEY and CDR2 SVGAGI. Trimming removed 7 bases from V and 9 bases from J, with 11 bases in between. The CDR3 runs 11 residues.

A few counts support this clonotype. The CDR3 reads CVGGDRDRETDTQYF. The CDR3 nucleotides are TGTGTCGGGGGGGACCGGGACAGGGAGACAGATACGCAGTATTTT. J is TRBJ2-3 and V is TRBV30; tentatively, D is TRBD1 (9 bases). Germline CDR1 and CDR2: GTSNPN and SVGIG (reference sequence). The CDR3 is 15 amino acids. The full variable domain, completed using reference TRBV30 and TRBJ2-3, is SQTIHQWPATLVQPVGSPLSLECTVEGTSNPNLYWYRQAAGRGLQLLFYSVGIGQISSEVPQNLSASRPQDRQFILSSKKLLLSDSGFYLCVGGDRDRETDTQYFGPGTRLTVL.

The chain is built from TRBV5-5 and TRBJ1-3, with unresolved D. Germline V gives CDR1 SGHKS, CDR2 YYEKEE (reference sequence). This CDR3 comprises 16 residues. Trimming pared 1 base from V and 2 bases from J, leaving 13 bases between. CDR3 protein: CASSLPMETTGNTIYF. In nucleotides, the CDR3 is TGTGCCAGCAGCTTGCCTATGGAGACCACTGGAAACACCATATATTTT.

This rearrangement joins TRBV5-1 to TRBJ2-5; D is unresolved. V lost 5 bases, J lost 3 bases, and 17 bases lay in between. Per germline, CDR1 SGHRS and CDR2 YFSETQ. This CDR3 region has 15 residues. The CDR3 nucleotides are TGCGCCAGCAGGACCAACCACCGGGCCAAAGAGACCCAGTACTTC. It encodes CASRTNHRAKETQYF.

V usage is TRBV7-2 and J usage is TRBJ2-7; 10 bases match TRBD1. The DNA end is more similar to TRBJ2-5, so the J call may be wrong. Germline CDR1 reads SGHTA; CDR2 reads FQGNSA. The CDR3 is 17 amino acids. The CDR3 here is CASSPFPSTGGLETQYF. CDR3 bases: TGTGCCAGCAGTCCATTTCCGTCGACAGGGGGCTTGGAGACCCAGTACTTC.

This clonotype was detected a few times. J is TRBJ1-2 and V is TRBV6-5, with TRBD1 as a possible D gene (6 bases). With 8 bases removed from V and 7 bases from J, the gap between germline ends came to 11 bases. The CDR3 loop spans 11 amino acids. From germline, CDR1 is MNHEY and CDR2 SVGAGI. In nucleotides, the CDR3 is TGTGCCAGCGGAACAGGGTTTGGCTACACCTTC. Amino acid sequence: CASGTGFGYTF.

The chain employs TRBV5-1 and TRBJ2-5; 7 bases fit TRBD2. This CDR3 is 18 amino acids long. V was clipped by 1 base and J by 0 bases; unmatched bases: 12. CDR1 SGHRS and CDR2 YFSETQ come from the germline V gene. This chain's CDR3 is CASSLNLRSSGYQETQYF. The CDR3 DNA sequence: TGCGCCAGCAGCTTGAACTTAAGGAGTAGCGGGTACCAAGAGACCCAGTACTTC.